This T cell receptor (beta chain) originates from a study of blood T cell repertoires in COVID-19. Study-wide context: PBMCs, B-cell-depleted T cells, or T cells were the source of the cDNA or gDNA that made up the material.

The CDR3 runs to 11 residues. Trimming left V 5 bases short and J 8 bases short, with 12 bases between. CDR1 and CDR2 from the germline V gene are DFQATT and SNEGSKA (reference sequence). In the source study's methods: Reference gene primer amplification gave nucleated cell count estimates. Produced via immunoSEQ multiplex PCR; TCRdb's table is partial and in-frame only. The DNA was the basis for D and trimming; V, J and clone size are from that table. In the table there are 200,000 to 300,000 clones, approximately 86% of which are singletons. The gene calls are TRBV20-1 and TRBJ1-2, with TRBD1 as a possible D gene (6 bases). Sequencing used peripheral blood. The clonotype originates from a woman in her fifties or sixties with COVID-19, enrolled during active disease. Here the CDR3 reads CSAGTQGGYTF. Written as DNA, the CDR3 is TGCAGTGCTGGGACACAGGGCGGCTACACCTTC.